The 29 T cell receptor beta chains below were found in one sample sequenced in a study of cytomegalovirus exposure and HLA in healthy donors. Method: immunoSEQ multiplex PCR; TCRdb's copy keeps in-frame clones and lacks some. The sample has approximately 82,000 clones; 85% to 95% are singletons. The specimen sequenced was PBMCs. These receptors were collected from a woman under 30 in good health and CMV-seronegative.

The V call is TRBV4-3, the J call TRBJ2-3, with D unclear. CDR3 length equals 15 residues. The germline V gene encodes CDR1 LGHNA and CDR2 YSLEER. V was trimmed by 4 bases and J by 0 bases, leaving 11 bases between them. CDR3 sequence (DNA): TGCGCCAGCAGCCCTCGAGGCTTTAGCACAGATACGCAGTATTTT. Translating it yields CASSPRGFSTDTQYF.

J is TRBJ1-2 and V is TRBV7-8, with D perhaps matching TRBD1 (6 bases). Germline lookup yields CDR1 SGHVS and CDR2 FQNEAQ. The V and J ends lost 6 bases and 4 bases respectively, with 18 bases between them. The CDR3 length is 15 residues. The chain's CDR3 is CASSDPRGIGYGYTF. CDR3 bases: TGTGCCAGCAGTGACCCCAGGGGCATTGGCTATGGCTACACCTTC.

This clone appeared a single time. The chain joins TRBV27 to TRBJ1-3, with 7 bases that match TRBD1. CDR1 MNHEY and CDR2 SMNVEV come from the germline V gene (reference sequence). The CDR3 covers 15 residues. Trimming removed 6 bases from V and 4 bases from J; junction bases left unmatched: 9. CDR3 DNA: TGTGCCAGCAGCCCGACCAAGGGGGCAGGAAACACCATATATTTT. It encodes CASSPTKGAGNTIYF.

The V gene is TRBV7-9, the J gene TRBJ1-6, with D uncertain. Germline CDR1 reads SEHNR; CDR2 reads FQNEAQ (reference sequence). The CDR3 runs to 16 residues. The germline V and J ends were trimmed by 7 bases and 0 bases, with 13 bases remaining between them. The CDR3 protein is CASTTDRSSYNSPLHF. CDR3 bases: TGTGCCAGCACCACCGACCGGAGCTCCTATAATTCACCCCTCCACTTT.

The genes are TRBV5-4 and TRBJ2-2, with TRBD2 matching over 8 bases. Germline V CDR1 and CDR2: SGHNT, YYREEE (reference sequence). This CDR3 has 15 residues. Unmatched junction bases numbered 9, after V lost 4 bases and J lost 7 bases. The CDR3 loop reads CASSPGGNGDGELFF. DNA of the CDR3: TGTGCCAGCAGCCCGGGGGGGAACGGGGACGGGGAGCTGTTTTTT.

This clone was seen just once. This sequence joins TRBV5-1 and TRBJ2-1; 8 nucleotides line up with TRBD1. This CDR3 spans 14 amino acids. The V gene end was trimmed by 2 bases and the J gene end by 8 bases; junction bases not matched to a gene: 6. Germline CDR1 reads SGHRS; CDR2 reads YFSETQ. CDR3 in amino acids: CASSFTRTGYEQFF. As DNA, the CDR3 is TGCGCCAGCAGCTTCACTCGGACAGGGTATGAGCAGTTCTTC. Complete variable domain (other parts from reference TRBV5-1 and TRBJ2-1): KAGVTQTPRYLIKTRGQQVTLSCSPISGHRSVSWYQQTPGQGLQFLFEYFSETQRNKGNFPGRFSGRQFSNSRSEMNVSTLELGDSALYLCASSFTRTGYEQFFGPGTRLTVL.

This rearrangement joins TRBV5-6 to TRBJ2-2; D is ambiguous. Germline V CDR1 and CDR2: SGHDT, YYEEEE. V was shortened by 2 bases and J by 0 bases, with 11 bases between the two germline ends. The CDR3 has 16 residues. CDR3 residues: CASSFYEASNTGELFF. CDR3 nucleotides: TGTGCCAGCAGCTTCTACGAGGCGTCGAACACCGGGGAGCTGTTTTTT.

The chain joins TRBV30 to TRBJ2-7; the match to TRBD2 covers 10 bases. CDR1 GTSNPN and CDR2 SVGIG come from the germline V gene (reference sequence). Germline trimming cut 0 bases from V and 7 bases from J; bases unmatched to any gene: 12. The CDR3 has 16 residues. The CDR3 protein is CAWSVGGLAGAGEQYF. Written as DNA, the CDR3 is TGTGCCTGGAGTGTAGGAGGGCTAGCGGGAGCTGGTGAGCAGTACTTC.

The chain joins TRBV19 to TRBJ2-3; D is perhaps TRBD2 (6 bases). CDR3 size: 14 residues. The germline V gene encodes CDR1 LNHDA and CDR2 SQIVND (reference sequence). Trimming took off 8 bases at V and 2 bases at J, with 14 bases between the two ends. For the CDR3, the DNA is TGTGCCAGTCGCTTCAGGGACTTCACAGATACGCAGTATTTT. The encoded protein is CASRFRDFTDTQYF.

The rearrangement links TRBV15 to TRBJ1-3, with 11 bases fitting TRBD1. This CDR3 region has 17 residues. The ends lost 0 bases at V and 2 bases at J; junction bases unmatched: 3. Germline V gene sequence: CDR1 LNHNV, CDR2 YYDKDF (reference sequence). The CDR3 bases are TGTGCCACCAGCAGAGAGGACAGGGGGCGCGCTGGAAACACCATATATTTT. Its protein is CATSREDRGRAGNTIYF.

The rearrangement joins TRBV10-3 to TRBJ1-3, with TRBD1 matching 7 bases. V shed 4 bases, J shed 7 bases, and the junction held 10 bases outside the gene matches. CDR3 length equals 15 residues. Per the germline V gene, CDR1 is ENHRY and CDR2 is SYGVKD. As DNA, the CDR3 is TGTGCCATCAGTGGACCCGGGGCAGGGGGGAACACCATATATTTT. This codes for CAISGPGAGGNTIYF.

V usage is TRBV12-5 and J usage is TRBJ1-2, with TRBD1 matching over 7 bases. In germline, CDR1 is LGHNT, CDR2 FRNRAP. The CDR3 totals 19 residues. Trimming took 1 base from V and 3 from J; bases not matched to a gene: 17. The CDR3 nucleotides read TGTGCTAGTGGTTTGGGACAGGGAAGAGCCTTAAGGTGGGACTATGGCTACACCTTC. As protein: CASGLGQGRALRWDYGYTF.

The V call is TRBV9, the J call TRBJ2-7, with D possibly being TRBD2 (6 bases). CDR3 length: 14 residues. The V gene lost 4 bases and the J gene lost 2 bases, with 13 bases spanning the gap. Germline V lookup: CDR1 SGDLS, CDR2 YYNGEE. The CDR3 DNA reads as TGTGCCAGCAGCCGAAACGGGGAGGCCTACGAGCAGTACTTC. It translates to CASSRNGEAYEQYF.

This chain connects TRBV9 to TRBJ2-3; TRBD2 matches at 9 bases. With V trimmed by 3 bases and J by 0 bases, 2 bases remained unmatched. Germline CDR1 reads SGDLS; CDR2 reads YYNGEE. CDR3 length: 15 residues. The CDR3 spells CASSASGDSTDTQYF. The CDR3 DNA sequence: TGTGCCAGCAGCGCTAGCGGGGATAGCACAGATACGCAGTATTTT.

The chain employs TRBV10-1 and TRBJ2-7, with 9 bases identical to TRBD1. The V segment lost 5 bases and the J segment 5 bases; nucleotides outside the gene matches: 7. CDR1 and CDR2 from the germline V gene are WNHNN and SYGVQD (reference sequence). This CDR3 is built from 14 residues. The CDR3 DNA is TGCGCCAGCAGTCCGGGACAGGGTGCCCACGAGCAGTACTTC. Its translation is CASSPGQGAHEQYF.

The CDR3 protein is CASSLQPRGDTEAFF. CDR3 in DNA: TGTGCCAGCAGCTTACAACCAAGGGGTGACACTGAAGCTTTCTTT. The rearrangement uses TRBV7-2 and TRBJ1-1; possible D gene TRBD1, 5 bases. The CDR3 has 15 residues. Germline V gene sequence: CDR1 SGHTA, CDR2 FQGNSA. With 2 bases removed from V and 3 bases from J, the gap between germline ends came to 13 bases.

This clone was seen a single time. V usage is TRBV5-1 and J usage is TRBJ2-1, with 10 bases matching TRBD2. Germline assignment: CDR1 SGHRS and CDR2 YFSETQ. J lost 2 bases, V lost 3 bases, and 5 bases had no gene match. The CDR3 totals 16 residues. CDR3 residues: CASSSSAGGPYNEQFF. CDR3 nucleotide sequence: TGCGCCAGCAGCTCATCAGCGGGAGGGCCCTACAATGAGCAGTTCTTC.

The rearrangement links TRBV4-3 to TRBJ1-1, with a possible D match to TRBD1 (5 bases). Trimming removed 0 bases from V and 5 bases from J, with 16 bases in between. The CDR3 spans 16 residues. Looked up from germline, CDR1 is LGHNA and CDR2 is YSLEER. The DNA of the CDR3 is TGCGCCAGCAGCCAAGAACGGGCAGGGTGGGGAACTGAAGCTTTCTTT. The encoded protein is CASSQERAGWGTEAFF.

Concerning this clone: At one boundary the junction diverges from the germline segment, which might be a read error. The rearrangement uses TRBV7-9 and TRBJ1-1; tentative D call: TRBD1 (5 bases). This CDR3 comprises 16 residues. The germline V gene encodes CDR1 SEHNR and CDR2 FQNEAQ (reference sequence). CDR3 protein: CASSLARTLLNTEAFF. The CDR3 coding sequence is TGTGCCAGCAGCCTAGCAAGGACACTCCTTAACACTGAAGCTTTCTTT.

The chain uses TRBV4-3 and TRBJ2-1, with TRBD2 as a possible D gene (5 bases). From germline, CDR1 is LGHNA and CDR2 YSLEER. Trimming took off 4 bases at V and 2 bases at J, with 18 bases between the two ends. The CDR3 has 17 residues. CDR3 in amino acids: CASSPTSGRGAYNEQFF. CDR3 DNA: TGCGCCAGCAGCCCGACGAGCGGACGGGGAGCCTACAATGAGCAGTTCTTC.

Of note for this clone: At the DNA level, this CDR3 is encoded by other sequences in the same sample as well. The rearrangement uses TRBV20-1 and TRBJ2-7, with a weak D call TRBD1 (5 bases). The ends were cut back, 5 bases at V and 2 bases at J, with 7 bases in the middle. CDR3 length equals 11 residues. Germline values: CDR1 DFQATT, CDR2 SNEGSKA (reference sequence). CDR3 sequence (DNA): TGCAGTGCTCTCAGGGCCTACGAGCAGTACTTC. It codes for CSALRAYEQYF.

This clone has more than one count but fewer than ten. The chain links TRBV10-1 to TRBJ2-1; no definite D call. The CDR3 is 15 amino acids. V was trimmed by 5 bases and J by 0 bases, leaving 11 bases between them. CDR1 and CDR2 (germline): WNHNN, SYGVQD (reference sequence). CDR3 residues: CASSKDSSSYNEQFF. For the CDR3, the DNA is TGCGCCAGCAGTAAAGACTCGAGCTCCTACAATGAGCAGTTCTTC.

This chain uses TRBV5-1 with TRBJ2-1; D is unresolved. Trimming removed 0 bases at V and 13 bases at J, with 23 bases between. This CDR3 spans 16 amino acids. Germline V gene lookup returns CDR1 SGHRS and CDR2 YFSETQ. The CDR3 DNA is TGCGCCAGCAGCTTGGCCATAACAGAACCCGGTGATTATCAGTTCTTC. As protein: CASSLAITEPGDYQFF.

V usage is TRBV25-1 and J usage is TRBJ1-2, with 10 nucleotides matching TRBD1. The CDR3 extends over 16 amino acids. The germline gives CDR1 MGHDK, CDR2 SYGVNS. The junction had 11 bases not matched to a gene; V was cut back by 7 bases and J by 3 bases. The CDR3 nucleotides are TGTGCCAGCAACATCCGGGACAGGGGAGATGACTATGGCTACACCTTC. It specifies CASNIRDRGDDYGYTF.

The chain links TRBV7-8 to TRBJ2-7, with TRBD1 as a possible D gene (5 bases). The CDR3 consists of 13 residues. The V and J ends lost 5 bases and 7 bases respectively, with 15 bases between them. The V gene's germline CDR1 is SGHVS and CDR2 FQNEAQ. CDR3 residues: CASSADSLGEQYF. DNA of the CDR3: TGTGCCAGCAGCGCCGACAGCCTTGGGGAGCAGTACTTC.

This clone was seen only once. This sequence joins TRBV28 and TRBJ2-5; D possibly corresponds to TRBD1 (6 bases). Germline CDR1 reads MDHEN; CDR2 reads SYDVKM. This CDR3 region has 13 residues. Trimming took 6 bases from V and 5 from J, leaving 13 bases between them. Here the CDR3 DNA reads TGTGCCAGCAGACAGGGACCCGACGAGACCCAGTACTTC. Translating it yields CASRQGPDETQYF. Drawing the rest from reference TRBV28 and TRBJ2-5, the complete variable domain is DVKVTQSSRYLVKRTGEKVFLECVQDMDHENMFWYRQDPGLGLRLIYFSYDVKMKEKGDIPEGYSVSREKKERFSLILESASTNQTSMYLCASRQGPDETQYFGPGTRLLVL.

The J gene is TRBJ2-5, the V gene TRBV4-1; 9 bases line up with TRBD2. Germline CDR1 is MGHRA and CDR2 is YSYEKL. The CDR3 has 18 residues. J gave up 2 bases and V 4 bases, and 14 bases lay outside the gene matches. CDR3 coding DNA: TGCGCCAGCAGCCGAATTACCGGGGCTAGCGGGGATCAAGAGACCCAGTACTTC. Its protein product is CASSRITGASGDQETQYF.

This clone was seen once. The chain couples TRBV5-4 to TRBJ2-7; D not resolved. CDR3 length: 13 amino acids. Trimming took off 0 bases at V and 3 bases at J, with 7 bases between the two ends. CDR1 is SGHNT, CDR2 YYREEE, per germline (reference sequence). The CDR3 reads CASSLASGYEQYF. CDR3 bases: TGTGCCAGCAGCTTGGCCTCGGGCTACGAGCAGTACTTC.

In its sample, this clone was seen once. The CDR3 here is CASSEQGDTQYF. In DNA, the CDR3 is TGTGCCAGCAGCGAACAGGGAGATACGCAGTATTTT. The chain recombines TRBV7-9 with TRBJ2-3; a possible D gene is TRBD1 (6 bases). Germline V gives CDR1 SEHNR, CDR2 FQNEAQ (reference sequence). The CDR3 sequence is 12 residues long. V was pared by 5 bases and J by 5 bases, with 8 bases between.